One and the same sample provided the 29 T cell receptor beta chains below, sequenced in a study of regulatory T cells in long-lasting Graves disease (TCRdb year 2021). In the paper's terms, the time point label means: persistent/refractory GD, antithyroid drugs over 5 years with positive TRAb. For both TCR sequencing and RNA sequencing, RNA was extracted from PBMCs using TRIzol. Library preparation was by multiplex PCR. Sequencing was performed on an Illumina HiSeq 4000. iRepertoire HTBI primers and Arm-PCR amplification of CDR3 regions were used to construct TCR beta libraries. TCRdb reprocessing: public reads trimmed at Q25 with fastp, clones called with MiXCR, in-frame beta chains kept. Each CDR3 protein gets just one entry, which takes the most common genes and DNA from the rows behind it. This sample comprises about 470,000 distinct CDR3 sequences, less than 25% of them detected only once. 6.5% to 8% of the sample is held by the ten biggest clonotypes.

The material was peripheral blood mononuclear cells (PBMCs), obtained when the disease was refractory, from a patient treated with antithyroid drugs. These receptors originate from a female donor with Graves disease.

The chain employs TRBV12-3 or TRBV12-4 and TRBJ2-2; tentative D call: TRBD2 (6 bases). There are 15 residues in the CDR3. V lost 5 bases and J 4 bases, leaving 14 bases between the germline ends. The CDR3 protein is CASSLGEAGTGELFF. In DNA form, the CDR3 reads TGTGCCAGCAGTCTCGGGGAGGCGGGCACCGGGGAGCTGTTTTTT.

The rearrangement uses TRBV4-2 and TRBJ1-4; 10 bases are a match to TRBD1. The V gene's germline CDR1 is LGHNA and CDR2 YNFKEQ. The CDR3 has 17 residues. The junction had 11 bases not matched to a gene; V was cut back by 0 bases and J by 10 bases. CDR3 region: CASSQDQIGTGDRKLFF. DNA for the CDR3: TGTGCCAGCAGCCAAGATCAAATCGGGACAGGGGATCGAAAACTGTTTTTT.

V and J are TRBV4-3 and TRBJ2-3; D uncertain. The ends were cut back, 5 bases at V and 4 bases at J, with 10 bases in the middle. This CDR3 has 13 residues. Germline V gene sequence: CDR1 LGHNA, CDR2 YSLEER. CDR3 coding DNA: TGCGCCAGCAGCACTTATAACGCAGATACGCAGTATTTT. Translation: CASSTYNADTQYF.

The rearrangement joins TRBV6-1 to TRBJ1-3; D remains ambiguous. Germline V lookup: CDR1 MNHNS, CDR2 SASEGT. The CDR3 has 13 amino acids. The V and J ends lost 5 bases and 9 bases respectively, with 14 bases between them. The CDR3 sequence: CASSLHSASTIYF. The CDR3 coding sequence is TGTGCCAGCAGTCTCCACAGCGCTAGCACCATATATTTT.

This clonotype was detected only a few times. The CDR3 DNA reads as TGCAGTGCTAGAAGGCTCTTGGGCTCCTACGAGCAGTACTTC. Residues: CSARRLLGSYEQYF. The chain recombines TRBV20-1 with TRBJ2-7; no clear D gene. Germline loops: CDR1 DFQATT, CDR2 SNEGSKA (reference sequence). This CDR3 spans 14 amino acids. V was clipped by 2 bases and J by 0 bases, with 11 bases between them.

On this clonotype: An end of the junction differs from the germline gene, which may be a read error. The chain joins TRBV27 to TRBJ2-5; D is unresolved. Germline CDR1 and CDR2: MNHEY and SMNVEV (reference sequence). The CDR3 consists of 16 residues. As DNA, the CDR3 is TGTGCCAGCAAGTTTAGTATCTGGGCAAACCAAGGGACCCAGTACTTC. This codes for CASKFSIWANQGTQYF.

This clonotype has ten or more counts. The chain links TRBV28 to TRBJ1-5; D remains ambiguous. Germline V lookup: CDR1 MDHEN, CDR2 SYDVKM. This CDR3 region has 16 residues. Trimming removed 5 bases at V and 0 bases at J, with 14 bases between. The CDR3, as DNA: TGTGCCAGCAGTCTCCCGGGCCCCAATAGCAATCAGCCCCAGCATTTT. Protein sequence: CASSLPGPNSNQPQHF.

This clonotype was recorded many times. This sequence joins TRBV27 and TRBJ1-1, with 7 bases aligning to TRBD1. V gave up 5 bases and J gave up 5 bases; unmatched junction bases: 8. Germline CDR1 is MNHEY and CDR2 is SMNVEV (reference sequence). The CDR3 totals 14 residues. The CDR3 DNA sequence: TGTGCCAGCAGTACATACAGGGGTTGGACTGAAGCTTTCTTT. This codes for CASSTYRGWTEAFF.

This clonotype was counted a few times. The chain recombines TRBV13 with TRBJ2-7; 9 nucleotides match TRBD1. The ends lost 6 bases at V and 6 bases at J; junction bases unmatched: 12. The CDR3 sequence is 15 residues long. The germline V gene has CDR1 PRHDT and CDR2 FYEKMQ (reference sequence). The DNA for the CDR3 is TGTGCCAGCAGTCCCGGGACAGGGCCTTCGAGCGAGCAGTACTTC. Translated, it gives CASSPGTGPSSEQYF.

At least ten counts were recorded for this clonotype. The chain's CDR3 is CASSTGGGSVQETQYF. The CDR3 DNA follows: TGTGCCAGCAGTACCGGGGGCGGGAGCGTCCAAGAGACCCAGTACTTC. The rearrangement uses TRBV28 and TRBJ2-5, with D maybe TRBD2 (7 bases). Trimming pared 5 bases from V and 1 base from J, leaving 17 bases between. Germline values: CDR1 MDHEN, CDR2 SYDVKM. The CDR3 has 16 amino acids.

This clonotype was observed many times. The CDR3, as DNA: TGTGCCATCAGTGAGTCGGGGGCGGCGGACTATGGCTACACCTTC. Translating gives CAISESGAADYGYTF. The chain carries TRBV10-3 and TRBJ1-2, with a weak D call TRBD1 (6 bases). Germline CDR1 ENHRY, CDR2 SYGVKD. This CDR3 comprises 15 residues. V was trimmed by 0 bases and J by 3 bases, leaving 11 bases between them.

This clonotype was counted a single time. The genes are TRBV11-2 and TRBJ2-1, with 8 bases that match TRBD2. The CDR3 totals 15 residues. Germline V CDR1 and CDR2: SGHAT, FQNNGV. Germline trimming cut 2 bases from V and 4 bases from J; bases unmatched to any gene: 4. The CDR3 protein is CASSLLAGIYNEQFF. CDR3 bases: TGTGCCAGCAGCTTATTAGCGGGGATATACAATGAGCAGTTCTTC.

This clonotype occurred many times. The chain joins TRBV27 to TRBJ1-6; 7 bases are shared with TRBD1. The CDR3 is made up of 15 amino acids. Germline V gene data show CDR1 as MNHEY and CDR2 as SMNVEV (reference sequence). With 6 bases clipped from V and 5 bases from J, the junction kept 7 bases outside the gene matches. The DNA for the CDR3 is TGTGCCAGCAGAGGGACAGTCGGGAATAATTCACCCCTCCACTTT. This sequence encodes CASRGTVGNNSPLHF.

With regard to this clonotype: A much more abundant neighbour one base away suggests this may be a read error. The J gene is TRBJ2-7, the V gene TRBV6-1, with D possibly TRBD2 on 6 matching bases. V was cut by 5 bases and J by 3 bases, with 14 bases left in between. The length of the CDR3 is 14 residues. In germline, CDR1 is MNHNS, CDR2 SASEGT. The CDR3 region has the DNA TGTGCCAGCAGTCTAGCGAGAGAACGCTACGAGCAGTACTTC. Translated: CASSLARERYEQYF.

Turning to this clonotype: This may be a read error, as it is one base from a much larger clone. The J gene is TRBJ2-5, the V gene TRBV5-6; D is unresolved. Germline V gives CDR1 SGHDT, CDR2 YYEEEE. The V end was cut by 0 bases, the J end by 5 bases, with 11 bases between. The CDR3 length is 14 residues. The CDR3 spells CASSLGSLGETQYF. The DNA of the CDR3 is TGTGCCAGCAGCTTGGGGTCACTGGGGGAGACCCAGTACTTC.

This clonotype was recorded at least ten times. V and J are TRBV30 and TRBJ1-6; the D gene is possibly TRBD1 (5 bases). The germline V gene has CDR1 GTSNPN and CDR2 SVGIG (reference sequence). Between the trimmed V and J ends, which lost 0 bases and 8 bases, there was a span of 14 bases. The CDR3 covers 15 residues. The CDR3 sequence: CAWSVWPGLDSPLHF. The CDR3 DNA reads TGTGCCTGGAGTGTATGGCCAGGGTTGGATTCACCCCTCCACTTT.

The rearrangement uses TRBV20-1 and TRBJ2-7; D ambiguous. This CDR3 is 16 amino acids long. The V gene lost 0 bases and the J gene lost 2 bases, with 17 bases spanning the gap. Looked up from germline, CDR1 is DFQATT and CDR2 is SNEGSKA (reference sequence). The CDR3 DNA reads as TGCAGTGCTAGAGAAATCATGAGGCCCTCCACCTACGAGCAGTACTTC. It translates to CSAREIMRPSTYEQYF.

This clonotype appeared a few times. The chain joins TRBV19 to TRBJ1-2; D is unresolved. Trimming left V 10 bases short and J 1 base short, with 10 bases between. The CDR3 loop spans 12 amino acids. Germline V gene data show CDR1 as LNHDA and CDR2 as SQIVND (reference sequence). The DNA for the CDR3 is TGTGCCACCCAGTCGTATAACTATGGCTACACCTTC. It codes for CATQSYNYGYTF. The full variable domain, with the rest looked up from reference TRBV19 and TRBJ1-2, is DGGITQSPKYLFRKEGQNVTLSCEQNLNHDAMYWYRQDPGQGLRLIYYSQIVNDFQKGDIAEGYSVSREKKESFPLTVTSAQKNPTAFYLCATQSYNYGYTFGSGTRLTVV.

This clonotype was observed at least ten times. The gene calls are TRBV28 and TRBJ2-7, with 9 bases lining up with TRBD1. The V gene end was trimmed by 7 bases and the J gene end by 7 bases; junction bases not matched to a gene: 23. The CDR3 consists of 18 residues. Germline V lookup: CDR1 MDHEN, CDR2 SYDVKM. The CDR3 region is CASTELVPRDRVLDEQYF. In nucleotides, the CDR3 is TGTGCCAGCACCGAACTGGTGCCCCGGGACAGGGTGTTAGATGAGCAGTACTTC. Together with reference TRBV28 and TRBJ2-7, the CDR3 gives the full variable domain: DVKVTQSSRYLVKRTGEKVFLECVQDMDHENMFWYRQDPGLGLRLIYFSYDVKMKEKGDIPEGYSVSREKKERFSLILESASTNQTSMYLCASTELVPRDRVLDEQYFGPGTRLTVT.

Concerning this clonotype itself: Just one base apart from a much larger clone, this may be a read error. It is likely a read error, because the conserved phenylalanine at the end of the CDR3 is missing. J is TRBJ2-5 and V is TRBV10-3; possible D gene TRBD1, 6 bases. Trimming pared 10 bases from V and 1 base from J, leaving 13 bases between. Germline V gene sequence: CDR1 ENHRY, CDR2 SYGVKD. This CDR3 is 13 amino acids long. CDR3 sequence: CASRQETQETQYS. The CDR3 DNA reads TGTGCCAGTCGACAGGAAACCCAAGAGACCCAGTACTCC.

This clonotype was recorded a few times. The CDR3 bases are TGTGCCTGGAGTCCTACCGACAGGGTCCGTCAGTTCTTC. Translation gives CAWSPTDRVRQFF. This sequence joins TRBV30 and TRBJ2-1; 7 nucleotides agree with TRBD1. Trimming removed 2 bases from V and 13 bases from J; junction bases left unmatched: 11. The CDR3 consists of 13 residues. Germline CDR1 GTSNPN, CDR2 SVGIG (reference sequence).

This clonotype was seen at least ten times. This chain links TRBV6-5 with TRBJ2-7; D is undetermined. V was cut by 0 bases and J by 3 bases, with 6 bases left in between. The CDR3 length is 13 residues. Germline lookup yields CDR1 MNHEY and CDR2 SVGAGI. CDR3 protein: CASSYSRDYEQYF. The CDR3 DNA reads as TGTGCCAGCAGTTACTCGAGAGACTACGAGCAGTACTTC.

This clonotype was picked up many times. The gene calls are TRBV6-1 and TRBJ1-2, with TRBD1 as a possible D gene (6 bases). Looked up from germline, CDR1 is MNHNS and CDR2 is SASEGT. The CDR3 consists of 14 residues. Trimming removed 1 base from V and 8 bases from J, with 14 bases in between. CDR3 residues: CASSEVGGGYGYTF. The CDR3 DNA reads TGTGCCAGCAGTGAAGTCGGAGGGGGTTACGGCTACACCTTC.

Comment on this clonotype: This likely stems from a read error, as it lies one base from a far larger clone. This chain joins TRBV10-3 and TRBJ1-2; 8 bases align to TRBD1. Looked up from germline, CDR1 is ENHRY and CDR2 is SYGVKD. CDR3 size: 14 residues. CDR3 loop: CASSYLTGGRGYTF. CDR3 DNA sequence: TGTGCCAGCAGTTACTTAACAGGGGGACGTGGCTACACCTTC.

The chain links TRBV19 to TRBJ1-1, with a tentative D call TRBD1 (6 bases). Trimming removed 9 bases from V and 5 bases from J, with 13 bases in between. The CDR3 consists of 12 residues. In germline, CDR1 is LNHDA, CDR2 SQIVND (reference sequence). The CDR3 DNA reads as TGTGCCAGCAGTGGGGGGCTTACTGAAGCTTTCTTT. This encodes CASSGGLTEAFF.

This clonotype occurred many times. This chain joins TRBV10-3 and TRBJ2-7; D might be TRBD2 (6 bases). The CDR3 extends over 16 amino acids. Germline loops: CDR1 ENHRY, CDR2 SYGVKD. Trimming removed 2 bases from V and 4 bases from J, with 18 bases in between. CDR3 DNA: TGTGCCATCAGTGAGACGGGGACTTCCCAAAGATACGAGCAGTACTTC. This gives the protein CAISETGTSQRYEQYF.

This chain uses TRBV14 with TRBJ2-2; a possible D gene is TRBD2 (5 bases). This CDR3 region has 15 residues. Germline CDR1 is SGHDN and CDR2 is FVKESK. V dropped 5 bases and J dropped 6 bases, with 16 bases sitting between them. The CDR3 DNA reads as TGTGCCAGCAGCGCGATTACTGACTATGCCGGGGAGCTGTTTTTT. Translated, it gives CASSAITDYAGELFF.

The table lists this clonotype with many counts. The V call is TRBV2, the J call TRBJ2-5; no reliable D call. V lost 1 base and J lost 2, with 2 bases in between. This CDR3 has 12 amino acids. Germline V gives CDR1 SNHLY, CDR2 FYNNEI. The CDR3 DNA reads as TGTGCCAGCAGTGAAGTGCAAGAGACCCAGTACTTC. This translates into CASSEVQETQYF.

CDR3 in DNA: TGTGCCAGCAGCCGCATCCCGGGACAGCAATGGAGTGAAGCTTTCTTT. Encoded protein: CASSRIPGQQWSEAFF. The chain combines TRBV5-5 with TRBJ1-1; 7 nucleotides agree with TRBD1. Germline lookup yields CDR1 SGHKS and CDR2 YYEKEE (reference sequence). The CDR3 sequence is 16 residues long. The V gene end was trimmed by 4 bases and the J gene end by 7 bases; junction bases not matched to a gene: 16.